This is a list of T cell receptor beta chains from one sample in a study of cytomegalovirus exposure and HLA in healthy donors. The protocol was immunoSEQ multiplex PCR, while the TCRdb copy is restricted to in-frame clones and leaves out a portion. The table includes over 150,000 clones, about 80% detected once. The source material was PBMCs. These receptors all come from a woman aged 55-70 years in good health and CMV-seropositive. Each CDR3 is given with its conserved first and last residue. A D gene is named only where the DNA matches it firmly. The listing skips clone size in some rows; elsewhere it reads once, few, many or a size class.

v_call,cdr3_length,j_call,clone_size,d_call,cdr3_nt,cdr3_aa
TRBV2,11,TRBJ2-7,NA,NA,TGTGCCAGCAGTGAAGACGGGACATCTTACTTC,CASSEDGTSYF
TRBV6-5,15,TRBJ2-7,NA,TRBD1,TGTGCCAGCAGTTACTCGACGACAGGGGGCTACGAGCAGTACTTC,CASSYSTTGGYEQYF
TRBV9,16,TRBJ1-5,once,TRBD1,TGTGCCAGCAGCGTAGGGACAGGGAATAGCAATCAGCCCCAGCATTTT,CASSVGTGNSNQPQHF
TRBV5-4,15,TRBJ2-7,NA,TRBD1,TGTGCCAGCAGCCTGGCTGGGACAGGGGTTAACGAGCAGTACTTC,CASSLAGTGVNEQYF
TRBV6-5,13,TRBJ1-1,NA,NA,TGTGCCAGCACCGTACAGGGGAACACTGAAGCTTTCTTT,CASTVQGNTEAFF
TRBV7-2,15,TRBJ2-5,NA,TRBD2,TGTGCCAGCAGCTTAGACGGGAGGACGGAAGAGACCCAGTACTTC,CASSLDGRTEETQYF
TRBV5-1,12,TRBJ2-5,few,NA,TGCGCCACTCGGGAGTTCCAAGAGACCCAGTACTTC,CATREFQETQYF
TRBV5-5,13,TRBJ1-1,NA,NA,TGTGCCAGCAGCTCGACAGTGAACACTGAAGCTTTCTTT,CASSSTVNTEAFF
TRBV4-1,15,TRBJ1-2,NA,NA,TGCGCCAGCAGCCAAGACACAGTAACTAACTATGGCTACACCTTC,CASSQDTVTNYGYTF
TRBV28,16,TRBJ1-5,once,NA,TGTGCCAGCAGTTCTGAAACAGGGATACGGGGTCAGCCCCAGCATTTT,CASSSETGIRGQPQHF
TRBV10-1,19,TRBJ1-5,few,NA,TGCGCCAGAAGAAGGGACCCGAAGACAGGTCGGGTTAGCAATCAGCCCCAGCATTTT,CARRRDPKTGRVSNQPQHF
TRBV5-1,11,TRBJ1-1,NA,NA,TGCGCCAGCAGCTCTAACACTGAAGCTTTCTTT,CASSSNTEAFF
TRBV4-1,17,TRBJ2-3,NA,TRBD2,TGCGCCAGCAGCCAAGATGTGCCGGGGGGGCTTTTAGATACGCAGTATTTT,CASSQDVPGGLLDTQYF
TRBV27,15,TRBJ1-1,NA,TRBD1,TGTGCCAGCAGTACTCCCGGGACAGGGCTCACTGAAGCTTTCTTT,CASSTPGTGLTEAFF
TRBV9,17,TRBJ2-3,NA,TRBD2,TGTGCCAGCAGCGCACTAGCGGGGGGATTAGGCACAGATACGCAGTATTTT,CASSALAGGLGTDTQYF
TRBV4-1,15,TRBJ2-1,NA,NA,TGCGCCAGCAGCCTACTCCGGAGCTCCTACAATGAGCAGTTCTTC,CASSLLRSSYNEQFF
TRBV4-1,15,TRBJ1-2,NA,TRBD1,TGCGCCAGCAGCCAAGGAGGACAGGGGAGGGGAGGCTACACCTTC,CASSQGGQGRGGYTF
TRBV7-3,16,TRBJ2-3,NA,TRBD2,TGTGCCAGCAGCACGGGGACTAGCGGGGGGAGGGATACGCAGTATTTT,CASSTGTSGGRDTQYF
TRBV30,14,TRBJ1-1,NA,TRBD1,TGTGCCTGGAGCACAGGGGGCTCTGACACTGAAGCTTTCTTT,CAWSTGGSDTEAFF
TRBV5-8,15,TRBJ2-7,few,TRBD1,TGTGCCAGCAGCTTGGAAGGGACAGGACCCTACGAGCAGTACTTC,CASSLEGTGPYEQYF
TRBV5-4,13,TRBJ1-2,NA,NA,TGTGCCAGCACCCCGGACAGAAACTATGGCTACACCTTC,CASTPDRNYGYTF
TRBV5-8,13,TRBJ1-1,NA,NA,TGTGCCAGCAGGCCGACAGGAAACACTGAAGCTTTCTTT,CASRPTGNTEAFF
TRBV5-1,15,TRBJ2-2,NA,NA,TGCGCCAGCAGCTTGGTAGCGGACAACACCGGGGAGCTGTTTTTT,CASSLVADNTGELFF
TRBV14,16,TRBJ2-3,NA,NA,TGTGCCAGCAGCCAAGTGGGGGGAGATCGTACAGATACGCAGTATTTT,CASSQVGGDRTDTQYF
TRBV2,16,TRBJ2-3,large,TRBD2,TGTGCCAGCAGTGATGGTCCAGCGGGGGGGTATGCAGCGCAGTATTTT,CASSDGPAGGYAAQYF
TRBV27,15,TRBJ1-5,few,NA,TGTGCCAGCAGGGAGGGATCAGGGAGCAATCAGCCCCAGCATTTT,CASREGSGSNQPQHF
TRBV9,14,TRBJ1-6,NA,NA,TGTGCCAGCAGCCAGATGAGGACTGGGACACCCCTCCACTTT,CASSQMRTGTPLHF
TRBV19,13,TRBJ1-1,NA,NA,TGTGCCAGTAGAATCAGGGGCAGCACTGAAGCTTTCTTT,CASRIRGSTEAFF
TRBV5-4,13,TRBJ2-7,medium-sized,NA,TGTGCCAGCAGCTTGGAGTATCGCGACGAGCAGTACTTC,CASSLEYRDEQYF
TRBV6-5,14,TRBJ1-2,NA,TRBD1,TGTGCCAGCAGTTACGGACAGGGGGGATATGGCTACACCTTC,CASSYGQGGYGYTF
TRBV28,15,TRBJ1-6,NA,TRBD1,TGTGCCAGTTTGGGGACAGGGAGGAGTAATTCACCCCTCCACTTT,CASLGTGRSNSPLHF
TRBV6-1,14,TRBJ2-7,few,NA,TGTGCCAGCAGTGACCCAGGCACCTCCTACGAGCAGTACTTC,CASSDPGTSYEQYF
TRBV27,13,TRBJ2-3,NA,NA,TGTGCCAGCAGTTTGTCCCTCTATAGTACGCAGTATTTT,CASSLSLYSTQYF
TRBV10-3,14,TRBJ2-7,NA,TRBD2,TGTGCCATCAGAGGTCCAGCGGGAGGGCCCCAGCAGTACTTC,CAIRGPAGGPQQYF
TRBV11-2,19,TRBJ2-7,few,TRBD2,TGTGCCAGCAGCTGGAGACTAGCGGGGGGCGGATCCAGTTCCTACGAGCAGTACTTC,CASSWRLAGGGSSSYEQYF
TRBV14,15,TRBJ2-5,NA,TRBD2,TGTGCCAGCAGCCGTCGGGGGGGTTTGGCAGAGACCCAGTACTTC,CASSRRGGLAETQYF
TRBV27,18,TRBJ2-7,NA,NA,TGTGCCAGCAGTCCCGACAGGGTAAGCGGGAGAAGAGGCTACGAGCAGTACTTC,CASSPDRVSGRRGYEQYF
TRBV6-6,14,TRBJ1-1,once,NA,TGTGCCAGCAGTGTGGGCCGCGGCGGGACTGAAGCTTTCTTT,CASSVGRGGTEAFF
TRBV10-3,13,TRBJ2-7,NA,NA,TGTGCCATCAGCTGGGACTGGGCCTACGAGCAGTACTTC,CAISWDWAYEQYF
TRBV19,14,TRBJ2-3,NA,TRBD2,TGTGCCAGTAGTCTTTCGGGAGGTTATGATACGCAGTATTTT,CASSLSGGYDTQYF
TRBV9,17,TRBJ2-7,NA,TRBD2,TGTGCCAGCAGCGTGGCCCCGACTAGCGGGGGACATGGAGAGCAGTACTTC,CASSVAPTSGGHGEQYF
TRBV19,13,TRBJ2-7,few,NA,TGTGCCAGTAGCCGACACCGTAGCTACGAGCAGTACTTC,CASSRHRSYEQYF
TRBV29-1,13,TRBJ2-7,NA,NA,TGCAGCGCTCTCGGTCTCTCCACCTACGAGCAGTACTTC,CSALGLSTYEQYF
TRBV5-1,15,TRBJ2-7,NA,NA,TGCGCCAGCAGCTTAGGGCAGGGAAGCTCCTACGAGCAGTACTTC,CASSLGQGSSYEQYF
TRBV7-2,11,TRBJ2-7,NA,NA,TGTGCCAGCAGCCTTTCCTACGAGCAGTACTTC,CASSLSYEQYF
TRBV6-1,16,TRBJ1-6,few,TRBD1,TGTGCCAGCAGTGATAGACTTGACAGGGGGATCGCACCCCTCCACTTT,CASSDRLDRGIAPLHF
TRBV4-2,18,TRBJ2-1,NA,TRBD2,TGTGCCAGCAGCCACGAGGTGGGGGTAGCGGGAACCTACAATGAGCAGTTCTTC,CASSHEVGVAGTYNEQFF
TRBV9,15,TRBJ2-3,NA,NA,TGTGCCAGCAGCGTATATGGGGGCAGCACAGATACGCAGTATTTT,CASSVYGGSTDTQYF
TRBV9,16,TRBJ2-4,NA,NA,TGTGCCAGCAGCGTAGAGCCAGGGTGGACCAAAAACATTCAGTACTTC,CASSVEPGWTKNIQYF
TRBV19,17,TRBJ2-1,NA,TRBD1,TGTGCCAGTAGTAGACCACGACAGGGCCCGCGAAACAATGAGCAGTTCTTC,CASSRPRQGPRNNEQFF
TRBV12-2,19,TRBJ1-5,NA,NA,TGTGCAAGTCGCTCTCCGTTAATGTGTCAGGGGCTGAGACGAGGGCCCCAGCATTTT,CASRSPLMCQGLRRGPQHF
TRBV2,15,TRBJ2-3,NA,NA,TGTGCCAGCATTGGGCTGGGAGAGGGCCCAGATACGCAGTATTTT,CASIGLGEGPDTQYF
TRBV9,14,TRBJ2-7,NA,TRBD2,TGTGCCAGCAGCCCGGGACTAGCGGCCTACGAGCAGTACTTC,CASSPGLAAYEQYF